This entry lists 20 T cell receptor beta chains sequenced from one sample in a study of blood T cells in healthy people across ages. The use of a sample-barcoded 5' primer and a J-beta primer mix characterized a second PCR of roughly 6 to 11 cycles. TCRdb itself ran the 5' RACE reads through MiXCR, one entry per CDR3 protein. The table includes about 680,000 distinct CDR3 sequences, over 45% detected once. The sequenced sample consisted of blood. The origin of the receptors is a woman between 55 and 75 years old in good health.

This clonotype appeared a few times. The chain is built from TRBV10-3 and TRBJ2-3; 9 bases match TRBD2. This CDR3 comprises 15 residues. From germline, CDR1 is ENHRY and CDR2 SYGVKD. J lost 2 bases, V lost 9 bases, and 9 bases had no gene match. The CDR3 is CAIQRGDYSTDTQYF. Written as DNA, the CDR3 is TGTGCCATTCAGCGGGGGGATTATTCCACAGATACGCAGTATTTT.

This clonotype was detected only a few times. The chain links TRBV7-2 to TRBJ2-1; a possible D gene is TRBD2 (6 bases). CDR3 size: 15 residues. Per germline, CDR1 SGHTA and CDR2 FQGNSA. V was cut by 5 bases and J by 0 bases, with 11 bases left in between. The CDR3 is CASSHSGASYNEQFF. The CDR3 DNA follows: TGTGCCAGCAGCCATAGCGGTGCCTCCTACAATGAGCAGTTCTTC.

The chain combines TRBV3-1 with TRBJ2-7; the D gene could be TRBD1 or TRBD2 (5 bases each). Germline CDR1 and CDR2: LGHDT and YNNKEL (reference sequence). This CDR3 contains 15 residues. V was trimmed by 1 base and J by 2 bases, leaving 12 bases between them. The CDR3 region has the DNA TGTGCCAGCAGCCAAGGGGGGAGCAGTACCTACGAGCAGTACTTC. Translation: CASSQGGSSTYEQYF.

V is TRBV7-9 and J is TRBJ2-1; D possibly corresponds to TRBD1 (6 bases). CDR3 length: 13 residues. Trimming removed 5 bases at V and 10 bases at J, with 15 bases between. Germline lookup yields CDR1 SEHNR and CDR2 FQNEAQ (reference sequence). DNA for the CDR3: TGTGCCAGCAGCAGAGGACAGCTAGAGGAGCAGTTCTTC. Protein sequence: CASSRGQLEEQFF.

Here the CDR3 reads CSAFEGDTDTQYF. The DNA for the CDR3 is TGCAGCGCCTTCGAAGGGGACACAGATACGCAGTATTTT. The chain couples TRBV29-1 to TRBJ2-3; maybe TRBD1 (5 bases). The germline gives CDR1 SQVTM, CDR2 ANQGSEA. Trimming took 7 bases from V and 2 from J, leaving 13 bases between them. The CDR3 is 13 residues long.

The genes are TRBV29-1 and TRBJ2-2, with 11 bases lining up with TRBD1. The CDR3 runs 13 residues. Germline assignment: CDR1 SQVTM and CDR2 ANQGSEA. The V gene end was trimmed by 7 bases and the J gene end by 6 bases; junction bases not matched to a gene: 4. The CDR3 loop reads CSAGQGVAGELFF. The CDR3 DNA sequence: TGCAGCGCGGGACAGGGGGTTGCCGGGGAGCTGTTTTTT.

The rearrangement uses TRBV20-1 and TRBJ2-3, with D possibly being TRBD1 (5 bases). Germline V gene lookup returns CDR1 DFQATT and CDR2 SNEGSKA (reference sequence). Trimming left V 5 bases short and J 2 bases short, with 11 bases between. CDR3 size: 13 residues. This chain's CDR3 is CSAPGSNTDTQYF. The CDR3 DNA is TGCAGTGCTCCAGGGTCAAACACAGATACGCAGTATTTT.

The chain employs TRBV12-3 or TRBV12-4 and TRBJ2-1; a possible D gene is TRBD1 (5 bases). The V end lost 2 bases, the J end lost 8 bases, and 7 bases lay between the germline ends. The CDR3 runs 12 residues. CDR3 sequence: CASSLRGDEQFF. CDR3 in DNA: TGTGCCAGCAGTTTAAGGGGCGATGAGCAGTTCTTC.

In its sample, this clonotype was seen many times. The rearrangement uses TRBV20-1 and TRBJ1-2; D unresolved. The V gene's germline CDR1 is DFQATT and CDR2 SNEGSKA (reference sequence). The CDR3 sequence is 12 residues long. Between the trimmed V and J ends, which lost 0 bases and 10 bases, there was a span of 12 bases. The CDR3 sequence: CSAREGQPYYTF. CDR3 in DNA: TGCAGTGCTAGAGAGGGCCAGCCTTACTACACCTTC.

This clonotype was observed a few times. CDR3 loop: CASSPGQETQYF. CDR3 DNA sequence: TGTGCCAGCAGCCCAGGCCAAGAGACCCAGTACTTC. J is TRBJ2-5 and V is TRBV18; no definite D call. The CDR3 sequence is 12 residues long. V was trimmed by 8 bases and J by 1 base, leaving 8 bases between them. Germline CDR1 and CDR2: KGHSH and LQKENI.

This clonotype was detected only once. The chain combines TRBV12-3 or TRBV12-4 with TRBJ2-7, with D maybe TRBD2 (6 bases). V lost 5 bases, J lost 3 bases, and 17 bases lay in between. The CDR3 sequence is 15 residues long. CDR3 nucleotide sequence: TGTGCCAGCAGTAAAACCATTGGGGGGAGCTACGAGCAGTACTTC. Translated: CASSKTIGGSYEQYF.

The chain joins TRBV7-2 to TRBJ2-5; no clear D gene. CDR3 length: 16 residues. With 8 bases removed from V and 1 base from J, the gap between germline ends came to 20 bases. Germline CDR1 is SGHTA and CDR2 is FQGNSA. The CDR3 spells CASRKGSDRFQETQYF. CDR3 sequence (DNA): TGTGCCAGCCGCAAAGGGTCGGACCGGTTCCAAGAGACCCAGTACTTC.

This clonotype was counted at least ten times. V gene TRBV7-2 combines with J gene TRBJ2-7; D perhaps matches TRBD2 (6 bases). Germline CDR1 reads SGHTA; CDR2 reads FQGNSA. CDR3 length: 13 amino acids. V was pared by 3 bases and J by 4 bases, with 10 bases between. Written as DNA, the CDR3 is TGTGCCAGCAGCTTCGGGAGATCGTACGAGCAGTACTTC. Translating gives CASSFGRSYEQYF.

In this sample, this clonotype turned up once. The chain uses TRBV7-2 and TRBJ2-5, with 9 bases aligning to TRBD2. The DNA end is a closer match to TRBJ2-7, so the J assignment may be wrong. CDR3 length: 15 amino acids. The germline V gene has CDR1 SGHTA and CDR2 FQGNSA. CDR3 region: CASSPAWLAGNEQYF. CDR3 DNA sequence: TGTGCCAGTAGCCCAGCTTGGCTAGCGGGAAACGAGCAGTACTTC.

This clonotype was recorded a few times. DNA of the CDR3: TGTGCCAGCAGCGGGGGGCTAAATCAGCCCCAGCATTTT. This translates into CASSGGLNQPQHF. V and J are TRBV7-9 and TRBJ1-5, with D perhaps TRBD1 (6 bases). The CDR3 consists of 13 residues. Germline V gene lookup returns CDR1 SEHNR and CDR2 FQNEAQ (reference sequence). The V and J ends lost 5 bases and 4 bases respectively, with 9 bases between them.

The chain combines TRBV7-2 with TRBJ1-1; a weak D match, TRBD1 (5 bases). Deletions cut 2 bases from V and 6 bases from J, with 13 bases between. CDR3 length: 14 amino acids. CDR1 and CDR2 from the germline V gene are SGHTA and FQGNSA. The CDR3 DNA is TGTGCCAGCAGCTTACGGCCTAGGGACCCTGAAGCTTTCTTT. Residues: CASSLRPRDPEAFF.

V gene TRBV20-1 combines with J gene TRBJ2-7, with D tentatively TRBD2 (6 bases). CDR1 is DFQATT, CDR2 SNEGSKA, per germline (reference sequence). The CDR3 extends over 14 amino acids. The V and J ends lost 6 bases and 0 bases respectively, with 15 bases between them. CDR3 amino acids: CSASGLRGSYEQYF. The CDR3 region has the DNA TGCAGTGCCAGCGGACTAAGGGGCTCCTACGAGCAGTACTTC.

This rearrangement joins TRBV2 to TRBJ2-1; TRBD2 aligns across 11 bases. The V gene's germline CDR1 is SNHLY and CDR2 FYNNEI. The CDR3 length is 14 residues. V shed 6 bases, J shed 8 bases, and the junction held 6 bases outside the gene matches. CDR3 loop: CASRFGTSGHEQFF. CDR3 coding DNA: TGTGCCAGCAGGTTTGGGACTAGCGGTCATGAGCAGTTCTTC.

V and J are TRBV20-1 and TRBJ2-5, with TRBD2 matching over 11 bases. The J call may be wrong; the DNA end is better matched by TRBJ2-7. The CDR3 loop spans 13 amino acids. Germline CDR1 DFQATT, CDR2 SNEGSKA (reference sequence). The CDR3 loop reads CSAGTSGSNEQYF. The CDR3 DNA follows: TGCAGTGCTGGTACTAGCGGGAGTAACGAGCAGTACTTC.

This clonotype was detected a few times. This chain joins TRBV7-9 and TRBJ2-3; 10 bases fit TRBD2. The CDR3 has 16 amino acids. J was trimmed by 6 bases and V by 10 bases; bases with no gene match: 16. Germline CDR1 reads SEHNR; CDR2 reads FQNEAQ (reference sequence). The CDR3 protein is CAIGRLAGERVDTQYF. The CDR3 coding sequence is TGTGCCATCGGGCGGCTAGCGGGAGAACGGGTGGATACGCAGTATTTT.